The sequence of this T cell receptor (beta chain) was determined in a study of CD8+CD57+ T cells in acquired aplastic anemia. Study-wide context: Sorted CD4+ and CD8+ cells gave an average of roughly 3.2 ug of DNA. Healthy donor CD4+ cell samples had a mean of around 10 million reads. Notes on the study in general: Shared by patients and controls, around 27 CD8+ CDR3s were abundant in patients.

About this clonotype itself: The antigen remains unidentified.

The template used for profiling TCR beta VDJ and CDR3 was genomic DNA. In TCRdb, the reads were re-called with MiXCR into one record per CDR3 protein. The repertoire has about 42,000 distinct CDR3 sequences, 68% of them found once; the top ten carry around a quarter. Trimming shortened V by 4 bases and J by 4 bases, and 10 bases separated the two germline ends. Germline values: CDR1 LNHDA, CDR2 SQIVND (reference sequence). This CDR3 has 13 residues. This sequence joins TRBV19 and TRBJ1-2; D is uncertain. This sequence originates from a human donor in good health, serving as a control. The sample was sorted CD4+, CD8+, or CD8+CD57+ T cells (not recorded which) from PBMCs. As DNA, the CDR3 is TGTGCCAGTAGTAGGGCCCCGATCTATGGCTACACCTTC. It codes for CASSRAPIYGYTF. Full variable domain (missing parts from reference TRBV19 and TRBJ1-2): DGGITQSPKYLFRKEGQNVTLSCEQNLNHDAMYWYRQDPGQGLRLIYYSQIVNDFQKGDIAEGYSVSREKKESFPLTVTSAQKNPTAFYLCASSRAPIYGYTFGSGTRLTVV.